This T cell receptor beta chain was documented in a study of blood T cell repertoires in COVID-19. Profiled with immunoSEQ multiplex PCR; TCRdb holds only in-frame clones, not every one. The sample contains about 100,000 clones, more than 65% of which appear only once. Looked up from germline, CDR1 is LGHNA and CDR2 is YSLEER. This CDR3 is built from 15 residues. V lost 1 base and J 2 bases, leaving 12 bases between the germline ends. This TCR was recovered from an elderly woman with active or convalescent COVID-19. What was sequenced was peripheral blood. The chain carries TRBV4-3 and TRBJ2-7, with D possibly matching TRBD2 (5 bases). The CDR3 loop is CASSQVLAPTYEQYF. Written as DNA, the CDR3 is TGCGCCAGCAGCCAAGTTTTAGCGCCTACCTACGAGCAGTACTTC.